This T cell receptor (beta chain) was identified during a study of beta chain features in type 1 diabetes. In all sorted populations, purity surpassed 95%. This clone was observed a handful of times. Its antigen is not known. Germline lookup yields CDR1 SGHNT and CDR2 YYREEE (reference sequence). V was trimmed by 5 bases and J by 6 bases, leaving 12 bases between them. CDR3 size: 13 residues. Sequencing targeted expressed TCRB transcripts, as all isolated RNA had been reverse transcribed. Reads from naive, central memory and regulatory T cell samples averaged around 3.6 million. Sequencing used immunoSEQ multiplex PCR; TCRdb keeps in-frame clones, though not all of them. The table includes 200,000 to 250,000 clones, about a tenth detected once. Overall study findings and caveats: Within the patient group, naive, central memory and Treg TCRB repertoires appeared more similar to each other than within healthy donors. A PCR bias possibly favoring shorter templates would apply equally to patients and controls.

V gene TRBV5-4 combines with J gene TRBJ2-4; tentatively, D is TRBD2 (6 bases). Sequencing used central memory CD4+ T cells from blood. The TCR sequence derives from a man younger than 30 in good health. This chain's CDR3 is CASSRRELNIQYF. CDR3 bases: TGTGCCAGCAGTCGCCGGGAGCTAAACATTCAGTACTTC.